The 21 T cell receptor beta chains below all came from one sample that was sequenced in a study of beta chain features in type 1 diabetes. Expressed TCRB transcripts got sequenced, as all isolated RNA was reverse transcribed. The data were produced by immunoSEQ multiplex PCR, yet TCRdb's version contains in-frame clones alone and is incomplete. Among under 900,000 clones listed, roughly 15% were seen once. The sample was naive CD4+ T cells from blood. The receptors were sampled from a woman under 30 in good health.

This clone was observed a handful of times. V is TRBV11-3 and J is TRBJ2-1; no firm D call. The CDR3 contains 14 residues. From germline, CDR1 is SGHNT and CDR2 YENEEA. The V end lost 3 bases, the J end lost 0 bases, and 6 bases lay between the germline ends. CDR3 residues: CASSFRDSYNEQFF. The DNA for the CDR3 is TGTGCCAGCAGCTTTAGGGACTCCTACAATGAGCAGTTCTTC.

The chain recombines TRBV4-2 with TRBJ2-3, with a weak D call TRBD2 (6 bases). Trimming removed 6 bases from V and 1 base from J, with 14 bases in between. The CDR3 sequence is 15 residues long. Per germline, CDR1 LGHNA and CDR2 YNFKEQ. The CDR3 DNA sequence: TGTGCCAGCAGTTGGGGGGAGCCCGGCACAGATACGCAGTATTTT. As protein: CASSWGEPGTDTQYF.

CDR3 in amino acids: CASSLLLEYGVTQYF. CDR3 sequence (DNA): TGCGCCAGCAGCTTGTTACTAGAGTACGGAGTTACGCAGTATTTT. The chain joins TRBV5-1 to TRBJ2-3; D is perhaps TRBD2 (5 bases). The CDR3 is made up of 15 amino acids. V lost 1 base and J lost 8, with 17 bases in between. Germline V gene data show CDR1 as SGHRS and CDR2 as YFSETQ.

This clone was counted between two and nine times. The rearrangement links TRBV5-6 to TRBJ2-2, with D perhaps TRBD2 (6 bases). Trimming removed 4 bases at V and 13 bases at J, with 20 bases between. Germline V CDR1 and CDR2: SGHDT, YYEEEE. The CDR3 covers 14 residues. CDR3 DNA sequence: TGTGCCAGCAGCGGCGGGGCATCGCTGGGGAGGCTGTTTTTT. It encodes CASSGGASLGRLFF. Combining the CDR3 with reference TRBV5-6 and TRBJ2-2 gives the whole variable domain DAGVTQSPTHLIKTRGQQVTLRCSPKSGHDTVSWYQQALGQGPQFIFQYYEEEERQRGNFPDRFSGHQFPNYSSELNVNALLLGDSALYLCASSGGASLGRLFFGEGSRLTVL.

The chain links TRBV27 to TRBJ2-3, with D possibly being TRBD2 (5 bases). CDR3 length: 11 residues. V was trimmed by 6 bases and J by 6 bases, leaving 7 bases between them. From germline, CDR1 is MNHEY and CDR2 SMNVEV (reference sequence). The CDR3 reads CASSRGDTQYF. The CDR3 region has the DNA TGTGCCAGCAGCCGAGGGGATACGCAGTATTTT.

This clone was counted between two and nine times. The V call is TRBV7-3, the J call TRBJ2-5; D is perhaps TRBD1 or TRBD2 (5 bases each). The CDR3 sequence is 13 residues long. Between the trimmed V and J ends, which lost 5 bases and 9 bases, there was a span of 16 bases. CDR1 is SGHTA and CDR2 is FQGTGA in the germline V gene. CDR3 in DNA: TGTGCCAGCAGCAAAGGGACCCACGCGGCCCAGTACTTC. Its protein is CASSKGTHAAQYF.

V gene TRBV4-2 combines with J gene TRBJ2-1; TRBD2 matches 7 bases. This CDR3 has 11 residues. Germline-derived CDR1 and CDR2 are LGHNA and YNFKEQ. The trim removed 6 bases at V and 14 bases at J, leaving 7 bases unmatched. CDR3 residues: CASSGSGIKFF. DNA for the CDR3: TGTGCCAGCAGTGGCAGCGGGATTAAGTTCTTC.

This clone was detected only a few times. The CDR3 region is CASSQVTGGDNQPQHF. CDR3 DNA: TGTGCCAGCAGCCAAGTCACAGGAGGAGATAATCAGCCCCAGCATTTT. The gene calls are TRBV4-2 and TRBJ1-5, with D perhaps TRBD1 (5 bases). CDR1 and CDR2 from the germline V gene are LGHNA and YNFKEQ. The CDR3 extends over 16 amino acids. Trimming removed 1 base at V and 4 bases at J, with 14 bases between.

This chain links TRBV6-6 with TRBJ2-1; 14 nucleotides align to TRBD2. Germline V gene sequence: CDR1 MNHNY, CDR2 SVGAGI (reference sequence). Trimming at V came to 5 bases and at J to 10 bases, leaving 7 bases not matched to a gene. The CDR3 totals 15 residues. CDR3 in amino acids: CASSLTSGRAGEQFF. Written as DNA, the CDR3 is TGTGCCAGCAGTCTGACTAGCGGGAGGGCCGGAGAGCAGTTCTTC.

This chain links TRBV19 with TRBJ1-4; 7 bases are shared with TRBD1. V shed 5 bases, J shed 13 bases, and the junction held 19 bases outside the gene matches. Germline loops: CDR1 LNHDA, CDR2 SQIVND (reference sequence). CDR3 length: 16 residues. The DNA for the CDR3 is TGTGCCAGTAGTTACGTGGGACAGCGTCGTCCCAGGGGACTGTTTTTT. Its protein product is CASSYVGQRRPRGLFF.

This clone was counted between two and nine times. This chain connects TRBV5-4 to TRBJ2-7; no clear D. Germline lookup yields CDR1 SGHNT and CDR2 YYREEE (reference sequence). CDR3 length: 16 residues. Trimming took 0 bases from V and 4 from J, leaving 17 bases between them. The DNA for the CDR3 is TGTGCCAGCAGCTTGGGGCGGACCTCCCCACAGTACGAGCAGTACTTC. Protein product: CASSLGRTSPQYEQYF.

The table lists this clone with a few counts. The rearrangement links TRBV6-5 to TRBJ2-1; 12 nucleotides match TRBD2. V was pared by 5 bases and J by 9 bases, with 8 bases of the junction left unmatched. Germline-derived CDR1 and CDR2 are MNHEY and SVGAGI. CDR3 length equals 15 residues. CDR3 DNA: TGTGCCAGCAGTCAGACTAGCGGGAGTACGATTGAGCAGTTCTTC. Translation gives CASSQTSGSTIEQFF.

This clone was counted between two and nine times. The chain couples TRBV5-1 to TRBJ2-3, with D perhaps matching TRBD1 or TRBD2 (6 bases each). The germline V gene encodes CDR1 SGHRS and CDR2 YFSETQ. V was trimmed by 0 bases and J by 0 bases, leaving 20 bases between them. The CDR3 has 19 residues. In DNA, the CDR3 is TGCGCCAGCAGCTTGGGGCCAGGGGTCTCTGGGACTAGCACAGATACGCAGTATTTT. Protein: CASSLGPGVSGTSTDTQYF.

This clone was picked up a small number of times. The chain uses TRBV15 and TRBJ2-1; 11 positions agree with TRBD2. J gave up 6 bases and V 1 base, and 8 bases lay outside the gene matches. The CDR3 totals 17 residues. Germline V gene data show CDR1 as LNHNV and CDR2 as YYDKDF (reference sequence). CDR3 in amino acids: CATSRVFPGTSGNEQFF. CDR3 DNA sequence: TGTGCCACCAGCAGAGTATTCCCCGGGACTAGCGGCAATGAGCAGTTCTTC.

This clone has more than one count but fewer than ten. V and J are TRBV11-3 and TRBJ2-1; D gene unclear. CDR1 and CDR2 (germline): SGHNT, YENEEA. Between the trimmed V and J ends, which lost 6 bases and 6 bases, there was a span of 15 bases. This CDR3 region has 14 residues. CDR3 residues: CASSKGQQSNEQFF. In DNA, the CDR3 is TGTGCCAGCAGTAAAGGGCAACAGTCCAATGAGCAGTTCTTC.

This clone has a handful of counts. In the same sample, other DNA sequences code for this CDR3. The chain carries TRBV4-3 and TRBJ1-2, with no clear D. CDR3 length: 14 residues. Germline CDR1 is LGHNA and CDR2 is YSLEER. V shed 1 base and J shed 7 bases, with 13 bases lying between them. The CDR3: CASSQVGQAGGYTF. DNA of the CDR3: TGCGCCAGCAGCCAAGTCGGTCAGGCAGGTGGCTACACCTTC.

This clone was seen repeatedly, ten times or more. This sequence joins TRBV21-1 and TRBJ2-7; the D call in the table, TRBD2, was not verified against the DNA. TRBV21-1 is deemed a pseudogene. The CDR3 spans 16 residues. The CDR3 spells CASSKEAGTFSYEQYF. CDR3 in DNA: TGTGCCAGCAGCAAAGAAGCCGGGACTTTCTCCTACGAGCAGTACTTC.

CDR3 nucleotide sequence: TGTGCCAGCAGGGGACAGGGAGGCTACGAGCAGTACTTC. Its translation is CASRGQGGYEQYF. V usage is TRBV11-1 and J usage is TRBJ2-7; TRBD1 aligns across 9 bases. After removal of 6 bases from V and 3 bases from J, the junction contained 3 bases not matched to a gene. CDR3 length equals 13 residues. Germline CDR1 and CDR2: SGHAT and FQDESV (reference sequence).

For the CDR3, the DNA is TGTGCCAGCAGGAAGCGGGAGATAAGTGAGCAGTTCTTC. As protein: CASRKREISEQFF. This sequence joins TRBV7-2 and TRBJ2-1; 8 nucleotides line up with TRBD2. Germline lookup yields CDR1 SGHTA and CDR2 FQGNSA. The CDR3 has 13 residues. J was trimmed by 9 bases and V by 6 bases; bases with no gene match: 7.

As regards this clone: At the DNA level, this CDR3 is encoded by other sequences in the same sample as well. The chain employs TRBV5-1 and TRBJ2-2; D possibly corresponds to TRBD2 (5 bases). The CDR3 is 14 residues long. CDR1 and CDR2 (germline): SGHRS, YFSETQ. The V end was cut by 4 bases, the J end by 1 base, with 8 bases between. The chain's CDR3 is CASSGSGNTGELFF. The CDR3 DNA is TGCGCCAGCAGCGGGAGTGGGAACACCGGGGAGCTGTTTTTT.

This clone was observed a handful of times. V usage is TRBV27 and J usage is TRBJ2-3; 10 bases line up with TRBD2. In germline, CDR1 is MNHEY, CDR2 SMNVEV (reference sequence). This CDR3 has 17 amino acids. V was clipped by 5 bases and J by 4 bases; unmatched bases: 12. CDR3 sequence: CASSQGATSGKADTQYF. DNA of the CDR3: TGTGCCAGCAGTCAGGGGGCTACTAGCGGGAAAGCAGATACGCAGTATTTT.